These 30 T cell receptor beta chains originate from one sample sequenced in a study of CD8 T cells in ankylosing spondylitis. No antigen is known for these receptors. Study results and limitations: The study identified a TCR beta motif of fewer than 10 highly homologous variants that appeared characteristic of ankylosing spondylitis blood.

Via MiXCR, TCRdb re-called the 5' RACE reads, giving one row per CDR3 protein. This sample yields more than 250,000 distinct CDR3 sequences, of which roughly 8% are seen a single time; about 15% belongs to the top ten. The sequenced material came from blood, either unsorted or a sorted T cell fraction (not recorded which). These receptors all come from a male donor with ankylosing spondylitis.

There are a few counts of this clonotype. The rearrangement links TRBV5-1 to TRBJ2-1; D call uncertain. There are 13 residues in the CDR3. Germline CDR1 and CDR2: SGHRS and YFSETQ. Trimming left V 2 bases short and J 4 bases short, with 7 bases between. DNA for the CDR3: TGCGCCAGCAGCTTAAGGGAATACAATGAGCAGTTCTTC. It translates to CASSLREYNEQFF. Using reference TRBV5-1 and TRBJ2-1 for the parts outside the CDR3, the full variable domain is KAGVTQTPRYLIKTRGQQVTLSCSPISGHRSVSWYQQTPGQGLQFLFEYFSETQRNKGNFPGRFSGRQFSNSRSEMNVSTLELGDSALYLCASSLREYNEQFFGPGTRLTVL.

This rearrangement joins TRBV12-3 or TRBV12-4 to TRBJ2-7; D possibly corresponds to TRBD1 (5 bases). The CDR3 is made up of 14 amino acids. The germline V and J ends were trimmed by 3 bases and 4 bases, with 13 bases remaining between them. The CDR3 reads CASSLVQAQYEQYF. The CDR3 DNA reads TGTGCCAGCAGTTTGGTACAGGCGCAATACGAGCAGTACTTC.

This clonotype was recorded a few times. This sequence joins TRBV5-1 and TRBJ2-1, with unresolved D. From germline, CDR1 is SGHRS and CDR2 YFSETQ. The CDR3 is 13 residues long. Trimming cost V 0 bases and J 5 bases, with 6 bases left between them. The DNA of the CDR3 is TGCGCCAGCAGCTTGGGTTATAACAATGAGCAGTTCTTC. Residues: CASSLGYNNEQFF.

This clonotype has more than one count but fewer than ten. V and J are TRBV29-1 and TRBJ2-1; TRBD2 agrees at 10 bases. CDR1 is SQVTM, CDR2 ANQGSEA, per germline. The CDR3 covers 17 residues. J was trimmed by 1 base and V by 5 bases; bases with no gene match: 11. CDR3 loop: CSVFLAGEGRSYNEQFF. The DNA of the CDR3 is TGCAGCGTTTTCCTAGCGGGAGAGGGTCGGTCCTACAATGAGCAGTTCTTC.

The sample holds many counts of this clonotype. This chain connects TRBV5-1 to TRBJ2-1, with a weak D call TRBD2 (5 bases). This CDR3 contains 13 residues. Germline CDR1 reads SGHRS; CDR2 reads YFSETQ. Trimming stripped 4 bases from V and 5 bases from J, with 10 bases between. The CDR3 DNA reads as TGCGCCAGCAGCCCCGGGGTGAACAATGAGCAGTTCTTC. It codes for CASSPGVNNEQFF.

V usage is TRBV5-1 and J usage is TRBJ2-2; D gene uncertain. CDR1 is SGHRS, CDR2 YFSETQ, per germline. The V gene lost 0 bases and the J gene lost 4 bases, with 10 bases spanning the gap. The length of the CDR3 is 15 residues. CDR3 region: CASSLARQATGELFF. In DNA, the CDR3 is TGCGCCAGCAGCTTGGCCCGGCAGGCCACCGGGGAGCTGTTTTTT.

This clonotype was seen more than once but under ten times. V usage is TRBV7-9 and J usage is TRBJ1-2; 9 bases fit TRBD1. The V gene's germline CDR1 is SEHNR and CDR2 FQNEAQ (reference sequence). The CDR3 covers 15 residues. J lost 8 bases, V lost 1 base, and 8 bases had no gene match. For the CDR3, the DNA is TGTGCCAGCAGCTTAGGGGAACAGGGGGCGCCGGGCTACACCTTC. As protein: CASSLGEQGAPGYTF.

This clonotype was counted a few times. The rearrangement links TRBV11-1 to TRBJ2-7, with D unresolved. Germline V gene lookup returns CDR1 SGHAT and CDR2 FQDESV (reference sequence). Trimming stripped 3 bases from V and 3 bases from J, with 12 bases between. The CDR3 contains 14 residues. The CDR3 spells CASSLGILFYEQYF. Written as DNA, the CDR3 is TGTGCCAGCAGCTTGGGCATCCTCTTCTACGAGCAGTACTTC.

This clonotype was seen only a few times. V is TRBV11-2 and J is TRBJ2-1; 7 positions match TRBD2. Trimming cost V 1 base and J 10 bases; bases outside gene matches: 4. CDR1 is SGHAT and CDR2 is FQNNGV in the germline V gene. This CDR3 has 13 residues. CDR3 residues: CASSLVSGGEQFF. The CDR3 bases are TGTGCCAGCAGCTTAGTGTCGGGAGGAGAGCAGTTCTTC.

This clonotype has a handful of counts. This chain connects TRBV20-1 to TRBJ2-5; 7 nucleotides agree with TRBD2. This CDR3 comprises 14 residues. Germline CDR1 reads DFQATT; CDR2 reads SNEGSKA (reference sequence). The J segment lost 5 bases and the V segment lost 3 bases, leaving 9 bases of the junction unmatched. CDR3 coding DNA: TGCAGTGCTAGCAGCGGGAAGGGTTTGGAGACCCAGTACTTC. Protein sequence: CSASSGKGLETQYF.

This clonotype has only a few counts. The chain couples TRBV12-3 or TRBV12-4 to TRBJ2-7; TRBD1 aligns across 8 bases. This CDR3 spans 15 amino acids. J lost 2 bases, V lost 6 bases, and 9 bases had no gene match. The CDR3 sequence: CASSHDRGRPYEQYF. CDR3 DNA sequence: TGTGCCAGCAGCCACGACAGGGGTCGGCCCTACGAGCAGTACTTC.

This clonotype was counted many times. The chain recombines TRBV29-1 with TRBJ2-1; TRBD2 agrees at 8 bases. Germline V gene data show CDR1 as SQVTM and CDR2 as ANQGSEA. V shed 1 base and J 1 base; nucleotides not matched to a gene: 3. The CDR3 loop spans 15 amino acids. In DNA, the CDR3 is TGCAGCGTTGAAGGAACTAGCGGATCCTACAATGAGCAGTTCTTC. Its protein is CSVEGTSGSYNEQFF.

This clonotype was detected many times. The chain recombines TRBV5-1 with TRBJ2-3; no clear D. The ends were cut back, 0 bases at V and 3 bases at J, with 2 bases in the middle. The length of the CDR3 is 12 residues. Germline V gives CDR1 SGHRS, CDR2 YFSETQ. CDR3 in amino acids: CASSLDTDTQYF. The CDR3 DNA sequence: TGCGCCAGCAGCTTGGATACAGATACGCAGTATTTT.

Ten or more counts support this clonotype. The rearrangement uses TRBV9 and TRBJ2-1, with D uncertain. Per germline, CDR1 SGDLS and CDR2 YYNGEE. V was pared by 4 bases and J by 0 bases, with 8 bases between. This CDR3 spans 14 amino acids. CDR3: CASSQQFSYNEQFF. DNA for the CDR3: TGTGCCAGCAGCCAGCAGTTCTCCTACAATGAGCAGTTCTTC.

The V gene is TRBV14, the J gene TRBJ1-2, with D uncertain. Germline V lookup: CDR1 SGHDN, CDR2 FVKESK. V was clipped by 5 bases and J by 4 bases, with 14 bases between them. This CDR3 contains 14 residues. CDR3 nucleotide sequence: TGTGCCAGCAGCACGACACTTGGCGGCTATGGCTACACCTTC. Amino acid sequence: CASSTTLGGYGYTF.

Only a few counts were recorded for this clonotype. The V call is TRBV12-5, the J call TRBJ2-7; TRBD1 matches 7 bases. The trim removed 6 bases at V and 2 bases at J, leaving 16 bases unmatched. CDR3 length equals 17 residues. The germline V gene has CDR1 LGHNT and CDR2 FRNRAP. The CDR3 sequence is CASGAPLTGYFPYEQYF. The DNA for the CDR3 is TGTGCTAGTGGGGCACCGTTGACAGGGTACTTCCCCTACGAGCAGTACTTC.

This clonotype was observed a few times. The J gene is TRBJ1-1, the V gene TRBV2, with 8 bases aligning to TRBD1. Per the germline V gene, CDR1 is SNHLY and CDR2 is FYNNEI. Trimming took 6 bases from V and 3 from J; bases not matched to a gene: 6. The CDR3 is 14 amino acids. The CDR3 coding sequence is TGTGCCAGCAGCAAGCTGGACAGGGACACTGAAGCTTTCTTT. Protein: CASSKLDRDTEAFF.

This clonotype was seen many times. This chain joins TRBV20-1 and TRBJ2-1; no clear D. Trimming pared 3 bases from V and 3 bases from J, leaving 6 bases between. In germline, CDR1 is DFQATT, CDR2 SNEGSKA (reference sequence). CDR3 length: 12 residues. The CDR3 loop is CSASPDYNEQFF. CDR3 DNA sequence: TGCAGTGCTAGTCCAGACTACAATGAGCAGTTCTTC.

The J gene is TRBJ2-2, the V gene TRBV5-5, with 11 bases fitting TRBD2. The V and J ends lost 3 bases and 3 bases, in that order; junction bases with no gene match: 4. From germline, CDR1 is SGHKS and CDR2 YYEKEE (reference sequence). The CDR3 covers 16 residues. The CDR3 reads CASSSGTSGYTGELFF. The DNA for the CDR3 is TGTGCCAGCAGCTCAGGGACTAGCGGTTACACCGGGGAGCTGTTTTTT.

The table lists this clonotype with a few counts. The gene calls are TRBV29-1 and TRBJ2-7; possibly TRBD2 for D (6 bases). Germline assignment: CDR1 SQVTM and CDR2 ANQGSEA. CDR3 size: 14 residues. Trimming pared 0 bases from V and 7 bases from J, leaving 16 bases between. Written as DNA, the CDR3 is TGCAGCGTTGAAGATTCAAGGGGCGCGGGGGAGCAGTACTTC. Amino acids: CSVEDSRGAGEQYF.

This clonotype was counted only a few times. The chain has TRBV20-1 and TRBJ2-1; 7 bases agree with TRBD2. Germline V gene sequence: CDR1 DFQATT, CDR2 SNEGSKA (reference sequence). The V and J ends lost 1 base and 8 bases, in that order; junction bases with no gene match: 11. This CDR3 is built from 15 residues. The CDR3 reads CSARGDGRESDEQFF. The CDR3 DNA sequence: TGCAGTGCTAGAGGTGATGGGCGGGAGTCCGATGAGCAGTTCTTC.

The chain joins TRBV6-1 to TRBJ2-2, with TRBD1 identical over 10 bases. With V trimmed by 6 bases and J by 4 bases, 5 bases remained unmatched. Per the germline V gene, CDR1 is MNHNS and CDR2 is SASEGT. The CDR3 runs to 15 residues. The CDR3: CASRRQGAGTGELFF. The CDR3 DNA sequence: TGTGCCAGCAGACGACAGGGGGCGGGCACCGGGGAGCTGTTTTTT.

This clonotype was picked up many times. CDR3 nucleotide sequence: TGTGCCAGCAGTGCGTCCCTACGTAGCGGGAGAAGGCAAGATACGCAGTATTTT. Its protein product is CASSASLRSGRRQDTQYF. The chain combines TRBV28 with TRBJ2-3, with 9 positions matching TRBD2. The CDR3 length is 18 residues. After removal of 5 bases from V and 5 bases from J, the junction contained 17 bases not matched to a gene. CDR1 MDHEN and CDR2 SYDVKM come from the germline V gene.

V gene TRBV21-1 combines with J gene TRBJ2-7; the table's D call, TRBD2, has no DNA check behind it. TRBV21-1 is a listed pseudogene. The CDR3 has 15 residues. Here the CDR3 DNA reads TGTGCCAGCAGCAACCCCACCGGAGGTAGTGTCGAGCAGTACTTC. Residues: CASSNPTGGSVEQYF.

This chain joins TRBV7-9 and TRBJ2-7, with D hard to call. Germline CDR1 is SEHNR and CDR2 is FQNEAQ (reference sequence). V lost 5 bases and J lost 3, with 11 bases in between. The CDR3 has 13 residues. For the CDR3, the DNA is TGTGCCAGCAGCCAGACAAATGACTACGAGCAGTACTTC. Translating it yields CASSQTNDYEQYF.

V gene TRBV4-1 combines with J gene TRBJ2-1, with 10 nucleotides matching TRBD2. The V gene's germline CDR1 is MGHRA and CDR2 YSYEKL. The CDR3 is 17 amino acids. With V trimmed by 1 base and J by 10 bases, 13 bases remained unmatched. The CDR3 loop is CASSQVNPSGRDQEQFF. CDR3 in DNA: TGCGCCAGCAGCCAAGTTAATCCTAGCGGGAGAGATCAAGAGCAGTTCTTC.

The chain joins TRBV25-1 to TRBJ2-7; a weak D match, TRBD2 (6 bases). V gave up 7 bases and J gave up 0 bases, with 13 bases separating them. The CDR3 is 14 residues long. The germline CDR1 and CDR2 sequences are MGHDK and SYGVNS. The DNA for the CDR3 is TGTGCCAGCACCGACTATAGCGGCTCCTACGAGCAGTACTTC. It encodes CASTDYSGSYEQYF.

This clonotype was counted many times. The V and J genes are TRBV29-1 and TRBJ2-1; 7 bases are a match to TRBD2. Looked up from germline, CDR1 is SQVTM and CDR2 is ANQGSEA. The CDR3 is 12 residues long. After removal of 7 bases from V and 4 bases from J, the junction contained 4 bases not matched to a gene. The chain's CDR3 is CSEKRGYNEQFF. The CDR3 DNA is TGCAGCGAGAAGCGGGGTTACAATGAGCAGTTCTTC.

This clonotype was seen only a few times. This chain links TRBV20-1 with TRBJ2-4; D is ambiguous. Trimming cost V 3 bases and J 0 bases, with 12 bases left between them. CDR3 length: 15 residues. The germline gives CDR1 DFQATT, CDR2 SNEGSKA (reference sequence). The CDR3 DNA follows: TGCAGTGCTAGGGCAGGAGTACTAGCCAAAAACATTCAGTACTTC. Residues: CSARAGVLAKNIQYF.

The chain carries TRBV14 and TRBJ2-5; D might be TRBD2 (5 bases). Germline V gives CDR1 SGHDN, CDR2 FVKESK. V dropped 0 bases and J dropped 7 bases, with 12 bases sitting between them. The CDR3 runs 14 residues. The CDR3 DNA follows: TGTGCCAGCAGCCAAGATAATCTAGCTGGGACCCAGTACTTC. The encoded protein is CASSQDNLAGTQYF. Based on the CDR3 plus reference TRBV14 and TRBJ2-5, the full variable domain is EAGVTQFPSHSVIEKGQTVTLRCDPISGHDNLYWYRRVMGKEIKFLLHFVKESKQDESGMPNNRFLAERTGGTYSTLKVQPAELEDSGVYFCASSQDNLAGTQYFGPGTRLLVL.